This TCR beta chain was found in a study of beta chain features in type 1 diabetes. Study conclusions and caveats: Sequencing the cDNA could make cells with high TCR expression show up more than they should.

The CDR3 has 15 residues. With 6 bases removed from V and 1 base from J, the gap between germline ends came to 15 bases. Per germline, CDR1 LNHDA and CDR2 SQIVND (reference sequence). Notes on this clone: As yet, its antigen is unknown.

The study reverse transcribed the entire isolated RNA, so it sequenced expressed TCRB transcripts. TCRdb keeps only in-frame clones here, not all; method: immunoSEQ multiplex PCR. The data show more than 350,000 clones, 9.5% to 12% seen once. The sequence came from a woman between 18 and 30 years old in good health. The chain carries TRBV19 and TRBJ2-5; TRBD2 might be the D (5 bases). Sequences were obtained from naive CD4+ T cells from blood. The CDR3 loop reads CASSHTERSQETQYF. The CDR3 coding sequence is TGTGCCAGTAGCCACACCGAGCGGTCCCAAGAGACCCAGTACTTC.